This is a list of T cell receptor beta chains from one sample in a study of blood T cell repertoires in COVID-19. The repertoire was sequenced with immunoSEQ multiplex PCR; TCRdb's copy has only in-frame clones and lacks some. The sample holds 62,000 or so clones; roughly 85% are singletons and the top ten take about 4.7%. Sample: peripheral blood. The origin of the receptors is a human donor in a cohort sampled during active COVID-19. The CDR3 runs from the conserved cysteine through the conserved F or W. Fields, in order: CDR3 DNA, CDR3 protein, D gene, J gene, clone size, V gene. The D gene is left open where the match is weak. Only part of the rows carry a size: once, few, many, or a class if the clone is expanded.

CDR3nt: TGTGCCAGCAGCCAAGGGTTCAGCTCTGGGGCCAACGTCCTGACTTTC
CDR3aa: CASSQGFSSGANVLTF
d_gene: NA
j_gene: TRBJ2-6
abundance: NA
v_gene: TRBV14

CDR3nt: TGTGCCAGCAGGAGGGACACGTTTGGCTACACCTTC
CDR3aa: CASRRDTFGYTF
d_gene: NA
j_gene: TRBJ1-2
abundance: NA
v_gene: TRBV7-2

CDR3nt: TGTGCCAGCAGTGGCAGGGAGGTGTACGGCTACACCTTC
CDR3aa: CASSGREVYGYTF
d_gene: NA
j_gene: TRBJ1-2
abundance: NA
v_gene: TRBV2

CDR3nt: TGTGCCAGCAGCTCCGGGACAGGGAGTGAAAAACTGTTTTTT
CDR3aa: CASSSGTGSEKLFF
d_gene: TRBD1
j_gene: TRBJ1-4
abundance: NA
v_gene: TRBV6-5

CDR3nt: TGTGCCAGTAGTAGCGGGGGGGCCTTTGAGACCCAGTACTTC
CDR3aa: CASSSGGAFETQYF
d_gene: TRBD2
j_gene: TRBJ2-5
abundance: NA
v_gene: TRBV19

CDR3nt: TGTGCCAGCAGCTTGCCCAACCCCCTATACAATGAGCAGTTCTTC
CDR3aa: CASSLPNPLYNEQFF
d_gene: NA
j_gene: TRBJ2-1
abundance: NA
v_gene: TRBV5-4

CDR3nt: TGTGCCAGCAGCTTACACCGCCCGGCGGGAGGCGGCAATGAGCAGTTCTTC
CDR3aa: CASSLHRPAGGGNEQFF
d_gene: TRBD2
j_gene: TRBJ2-1
abundance: NA
v_gene: TRBV11-2

CDR3nt: TGTGCCAGCAGCTTAGGCATCCGACAGGGGGAGACCCAGTACTTC
CDR3aa: CASSLGIRQGETQYF
d_gene: TRBD1
j_gene: TRBJ2-5
abundance: NA
v_gene: TRBV7-9

CDR3nt: TGTGCCAGCAGCCAAGGGGGGCGTGCAACTAATGAAAAACTGTTTTTT
CDR3aa: CASSQGGRATNEKLFF
d_gene: NA
j_gene: TRBJ1-4
abundance: NA
v_gene: TRBV3-1/TRBV3-2

CDR3nt: TGTGCCAGCAGTACGGGACAGGGAAACTATGGCTACACCTTC
CDR3aa: CASSTGQGNYGYTF
d_gene: TRBD1
j_gene: TRBJ1-2
abundance: NA
v_gene: TRBV6-5

CDR3nt: TGTGCCAGTAGTATAGCCGGGACAGCGATTTACGAGCAGTACTTC
CDR3aa: CASSIAGTAIYEQYF
d_gene: TRBD1
j_gene: TRBJ2-7
abundance: NA
v_gene: TRBV19

CDR3nt: TGTGCCAGCAGCGTACGAGGTTCCGAGCAGTACTTC
CDR3aa: CASSVRGSEQYF
d_gene: NA
j_gene: TRBJ2-7
abundance: NA
v_gene: TRBV11-2

CDR3nt: TGTGCCAGCTCCCCCGCTCTACAGGTGAACACTGAAGCTTTCTTT
CDR3aa: CASSPALQVNTEAFF
d_gene: NA
j_gene: TRBJ1-1
abundance: NA
v_gene: TRBV28

CDR3nt: TGCGCCAGCAGCTTGGGGGACAGAGACACTGAAGCTTTCTTT
CDR3aa: CASSLGDRDTEAFF
d_gene: TRBD1
j_gene: TRBJ1-1
abundance: NA
v_gene: TRBV5-1

CDR3nt: TGTGCCAGCAGCCCGGGACTAGCGGGAGTCTACGAGCAGTACTTC
CDR3aa: CASSPGLAGVYEQYF
d_gene: TRBD2
j_gene: TRBJ2-7
abundance: once
v_gene: TRBV28

CDR3nt: TGTGCCAGCAGCCGACAGGGGAATCAGCCCCAGCATTTT
CDR3aa: CASSRQGNQPQHF
d_gene: TRBD1
j_gene: TRBJ1-5
abundance: NA
v_gene: TRBV6-5

CDR3nt: TGTGCCAGCAGTTTATATAGGGACAGGGGTATTACTGAAGCTTTCTTT
CDR3aa: CASSLYRDRGITEAFF
d_gene: TRBD1
j_gene: TRBJ1-1
abundance: NA
v_gene: TRBV27

CDR3nt: TGTGCCAGCAGCTCGATGGGACAGGGCGTTTCACCCCTCCACTTT
CDR3aa: CASSSMGQGVSPLHF
d_gene: TRBD1
j_gene: TRBJ1-6
abundance: few
v_gene: TRBV7-2

CDR3nt: TGTGCCAGCAGCTTGATGGGTGGCGGGGGGGCAAGGGACAATGAGCAGTTCTTC
CDR3aa: CASSLMGGGGARDNEQFF
d_gene: TRBD2
j_gene: TRBJ2-1
abundance: once
v_gene: TRBV5-6

CDR3nt: TGTGCCAGTAGGAGAGGACAGGGGGCTAGCAATCAGCCCCAGCATTTT
CDR3aa: CASRRGQGASNQPQHF
d_gene: TRBD1
j_gene: TRBJ1-5
abundance: once
v_gene: TRBV19

CDR3nt: TGCGCCAGCAGTGATGTCATTAGCCGCACCTCCTACGAGCAGTACTTC
CDR3aa: CASSDVISRTSYEQYF
d_gene: NA
j_gene: TRBJ2-7
abundance: NA
v_gene: TRBV10-2

CDR3nt: TGTGCCAGCAGTTCCTCCTGGGCCTCCGGCTACACCTTC
CDR3aa: CASSSSWASGYTF
d_gene: NA
j_gene: TRBJ1-2
abundance: NA
v_gene: TRBV6-5